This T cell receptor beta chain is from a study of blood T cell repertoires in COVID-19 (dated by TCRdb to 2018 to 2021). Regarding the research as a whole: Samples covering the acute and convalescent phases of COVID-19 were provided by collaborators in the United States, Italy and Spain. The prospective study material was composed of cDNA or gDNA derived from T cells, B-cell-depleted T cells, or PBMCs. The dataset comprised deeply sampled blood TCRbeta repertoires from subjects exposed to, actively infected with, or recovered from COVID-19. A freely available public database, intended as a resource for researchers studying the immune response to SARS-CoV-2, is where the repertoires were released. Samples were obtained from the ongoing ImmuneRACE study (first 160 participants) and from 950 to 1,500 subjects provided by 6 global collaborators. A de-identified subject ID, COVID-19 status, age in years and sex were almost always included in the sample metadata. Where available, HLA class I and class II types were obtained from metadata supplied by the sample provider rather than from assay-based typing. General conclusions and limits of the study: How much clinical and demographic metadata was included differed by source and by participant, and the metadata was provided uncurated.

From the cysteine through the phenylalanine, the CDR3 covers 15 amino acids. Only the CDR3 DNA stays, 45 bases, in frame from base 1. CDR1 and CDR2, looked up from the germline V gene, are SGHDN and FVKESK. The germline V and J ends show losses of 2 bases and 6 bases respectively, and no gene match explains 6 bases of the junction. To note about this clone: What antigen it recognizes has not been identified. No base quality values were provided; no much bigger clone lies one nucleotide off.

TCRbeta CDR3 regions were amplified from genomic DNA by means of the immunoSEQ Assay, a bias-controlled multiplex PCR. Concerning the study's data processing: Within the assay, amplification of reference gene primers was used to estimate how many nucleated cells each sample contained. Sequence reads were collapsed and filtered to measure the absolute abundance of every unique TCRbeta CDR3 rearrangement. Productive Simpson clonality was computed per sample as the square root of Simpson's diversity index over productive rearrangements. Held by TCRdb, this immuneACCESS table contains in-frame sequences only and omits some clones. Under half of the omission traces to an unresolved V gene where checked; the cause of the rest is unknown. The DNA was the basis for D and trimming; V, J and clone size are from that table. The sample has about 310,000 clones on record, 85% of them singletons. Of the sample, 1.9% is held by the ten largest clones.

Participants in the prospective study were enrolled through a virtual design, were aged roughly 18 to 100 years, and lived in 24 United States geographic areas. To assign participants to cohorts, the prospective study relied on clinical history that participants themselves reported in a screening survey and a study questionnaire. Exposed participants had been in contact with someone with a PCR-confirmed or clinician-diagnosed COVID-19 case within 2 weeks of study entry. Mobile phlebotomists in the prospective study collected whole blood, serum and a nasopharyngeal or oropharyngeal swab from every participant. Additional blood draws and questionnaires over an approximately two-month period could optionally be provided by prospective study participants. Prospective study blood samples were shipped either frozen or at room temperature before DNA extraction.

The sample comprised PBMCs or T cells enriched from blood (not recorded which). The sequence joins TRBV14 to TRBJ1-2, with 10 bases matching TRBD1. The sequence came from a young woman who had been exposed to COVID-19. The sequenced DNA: TGTGCCAGCAGCCAACTGGGACAGGGGCACCATGGCTACACCTTC. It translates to CASSQLGQGHHGYTF.